Below are 4 T cell receptor beta chains sequenced from a single sample in a study of T cell repertoires in cytomegalovirus infection. Using its own MiXCR run on the reads, TCRdb lists one record per CDR3 protein. This sample has about 680,000 distinct CDR3 sequences, with 20% to 30% found just once. The sequenced sample consisted of CD8+ T cells from PBMCs. These receptors all come from a human donor in good health (CMV status not recorded). Some clones in this sample may be carry-over from other donors' samples.

This clonotype was seen only a few times. This rearrangement joins TRBV25-1 to TRBJ2-2; D tentatively fits TRBD1 or TRBD2 (5 bases each). The CDR3 has 17 amino acids. Germline V gene data show CDR1 as MGHDK and CDR2 as SYGVNS. V was trimmed by 2 bases and J by 6 bases, leaving 19 bases between them. The CDR3 protein is CASSEVLNREGAGELFF. CDR3 in DNA: TGTGCCAGCAGTGAAGTACTTAACCGGGAAGGGGCCGGGGAGCTGTTTTTT.

This rearrangement joins TRBV7-6 to TRBJ1-2; perhaps TRBD1 as D (6 bases). The CDR3 sequence is 12 residues long. V was shortened by 8 bases and J by 4 bases, with 11 bases between the two germline ends. Germline V gene data show CDR1 as SGHVS and CDR2 as FNYEAQ. In DNA, the CDR3 is TGTGCCAGCGGGGGGCGGATCTATGGCTACACCTTC. It translates to CASGGRIYGYTF.

In this sample, this clonotype turned up many times. J is TRBJ1-4 and V is TRBV6-6; 11 bases agree with TRBD1. Germline V gene lookup returns CDR1 MNHNY and CDR2 SVGAGI (reference sequence). With 6 bases clipped from V and 7 bases from J, the junction kept 7 bases outside the gene matches. This CDR3 is built from 15 residues. The CDR3 region is CASRYRDRGTEKLFF. In DNA form, the CDR3 reads TGTGCCAGCAGATACCGGGACAGGGGGACTGAAAAACTGTTTTTT.

This clonotype was seen a few times. This chain uses TRBV5-1 with TRBJ2-1, with 10 positions matching TRBD1. V shed 2 bases and J 9 bases; nucleotides not matched to a gene: 5. This CDR3 has 14 residues. Looked up from germline, CDR1 is SGHRS and CDR2 is YFSETQ. The CDR3 sequence: CASSLGTGVAEQFF. For the CDR3, the DNA is TGCGCCAGCAGCTTAGGGACAGGGGTCGCTGAGCAGTTCTTC.